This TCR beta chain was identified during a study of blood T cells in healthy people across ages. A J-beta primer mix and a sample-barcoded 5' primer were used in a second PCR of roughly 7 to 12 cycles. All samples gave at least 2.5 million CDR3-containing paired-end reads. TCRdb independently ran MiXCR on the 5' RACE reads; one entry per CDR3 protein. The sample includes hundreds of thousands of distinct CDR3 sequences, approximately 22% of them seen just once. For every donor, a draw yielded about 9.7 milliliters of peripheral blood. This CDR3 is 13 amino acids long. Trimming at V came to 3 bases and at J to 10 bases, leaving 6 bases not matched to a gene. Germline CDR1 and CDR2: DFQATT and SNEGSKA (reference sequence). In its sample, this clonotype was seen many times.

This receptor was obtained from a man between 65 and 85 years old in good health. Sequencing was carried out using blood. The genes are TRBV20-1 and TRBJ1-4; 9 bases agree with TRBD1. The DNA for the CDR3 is TGCAGTGCTAGCCGGGACAGGGAGGGAAAACTGTTTTTT. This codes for CSASRDREGKLFF.